This TCR beta chain was recorded in a study of tumor-infiltrating lymphocytes in primary liver carcinoma. Notes on this clonotype: One end of the junction fails to match germline, which may point to a read error.

Germline DNA was also extracted, while the blood RNA originated from unsorted whole blood. The study enrolled treatment-naive patients with chronic HBV infection. With a constant-region primer, TCR beta cDNA was made from approximately 520 ng of total RNA. Slightly modified ARM-PCR with three nested multiplex PCR rounds yielded TCR beta libraries. The first two PCR rounds used TRBV1-TRBV30 primers with a Cbeta primer, approximately 10 cycles each. MiXCR, applied by TCRdb to the multiplex PCR reads, yields one record per CDR3 protein. The table records more than 150,000 distinct CDR3 sequences, less than 65% of them present only once. In germline, CDR1 is PRHDT, CDR2 FYEKMQ (reference sequence). The CDR3 sequence is 12 residues long.

Sequencing input: peripheral blood. The genes are TRBV13 and TRBJ1-2, with D perhaps matching TRBD1 (5 bases). The clonotype originates from a middle-aged man with primary liver carcinoma and hepatitis B virus infection. In DNA form, the CDR3 reads TGTGCCACCAGCTTAAGCAGGGCGGGTTACACCTTC. This sequence encodes CATSLSRAGYTF.